One and the same sample provided the 14 T cell receptor beta chains below, sequenced in a study of shared clonotypes between healthy human individuals. Cells designated naive CD8 were CD45RO-negative and were positively selected for CCR7, with terminally differentiated effector memory CD45RA+ cells excluded. Clones were sequenced by immunoSEQ multiplex PCR, and TCRdb holds only the in-frame ones, with some missing. Of around 2,100,000 clones in the sample, about 95% were seen once. The specimen sequenced was naive CD8+ T cells sorted from blood. The receptors were gathered from a young man in good health.

The chain employs TRBV11-2 and TRBJ2-7, with unresolved D. The CDR3 totals 15 residues. The germline gives CDR1 SGHAT, CDR2 FQNNGV. V was clipped by 5 bases and J by 2 bases, with 16 bases between them. For the CDR3, the DNA is TGTGCCAGCAGCCTCCATCTGGTTGGGGCCTACGAGCAGTACTTC. Translating it yields CASSLHLVGAYEQYF.

This clone was seen only once. The V and J genes are TRBV5-5 and TRBJ2-7; D unclear. V was cut by 4 bases and J by 1 base, with 9 bases left in between. Germline-derived CDR1 and CDR2 are SGHKS and YYEKEE (reference sequence). The CDR3 is made up of 13 amino acids. The CDR3 loop reads CASSPGLSYEQYF. As DNA, the CDR3 is TGTGCCAGCAGCCCCGGTCTTTCCTACGAGCAGTACTTC.

The J gene is TRBJ1-2, the V gene TRBV6-1; no reliable D call. The V gene lost 1 base and the J gene lost 5 bases, with 14 bases spanning the gap. The CDR3 spans 15 residues. CDR1 is MNHNS, CDR2 SASEGT, per germline. DNA of the CDR3: TGTGCCAGCAGTGAAGAATCCCGGTCCGGGTATGGCTACACCTTC. Translation gives CASSEESRSGYGYTF.

This clone showed up just once. The J gene is TRBJ1-1, the V gene TRBV6-6; D not resolved. The CDR3 extends over 12 amino acids. V gave up 5 bases and J gave up 7 bases, with 11 bases separating them. Germline loops: CDR1 MNHNY, CDR2 SVGAGI (reference sequence). CDR3 nucleotide sequence: TGTGCCAGCAGTCCCGCGGACGGTGAAGCTTTCTTT. It is translated as CASSPADGEAFF.

The chain employs TRBV19 and TRBJ2-1; 9 bases match TRBD2. This CDR3 has 16 amino acids. Germline V gives CDR1 LNHDA, CDR2 SQIVND (reference sequence). Trimming cost V 1 base and J 8 bases; bases outside gene matches: 9. Here the CDR3 DNA reads TGTGCCAGTAGTATAGGGTGGCGGGAGGGCATATATGAGCAGTTCTTC. It specifies CASSIGWREGIYEQFF.

The V gene is TRBV4-3, the J gene TRBJ1-4; TRBD1 might be the D (5 bases). Germline V gene sequence: CDR1 LGHNA, CDR2 YSLEER. Trimming left V 0 bases short and J 6 bases short, with 11 bases between. CDR3 size: 15 residues. The CDR3, as DNA: TGCGCCAGCAGCCAAGAACAGGCCTCCGATGAAAAACTGTTTTTT. Its protein product is CASSQEQASDEKLFF.

This chain links TRBV4-1 with TRBJ1-2, with D possibly matching TRBD1 (6 bases). CDR3 length equals 16 residues. Germline CDR1 and CDR2: MGHRA and YSYEKL. The V end was cut by 0 bases, the J end by 8 bases, with 19 bases between. This CDR3 is CASSQDLGTGPGGYTF. As DNA, the CDR3 is TGCGCCAGCAGCCAAGATCTGGGCACAGGGCCCGGCGGCTACACCTTC.

The chain employs TRBV4-1 and TRBJ2-7, with TRBD1 matching over 9 bases. The CDR3 is made up of 15 amino acids. Germline assignment: CDR1 MGHRA and CDR2 YSYEKL. V shed 4 bases, J shed 3 bases, and the junction held 7 bases outside the gene matches. CDR3 nucleotides: TGCGCCAGCAGCCTTCCGGGACAGGGTATCTACGAGCAGTACTTC. It encodes CASSLPGQGIYEQYF.

V is TRBV2 and J is TRBJ2-7; TRBD2 matches 11 bases. This CDR3 spans 16 amino acids. After removal of 0 bases from V and 3 bases from J, the junction contained 4 bases not matched to a gene. Germline CDR1 is SNHLY and CDR2 is FYNNEI. The CDR3 coding sequence is TGTGCCAGCAGTGAAGCGCTGGGACTAGCGGACTACGAGCAGTACTTC. Encoded protein: CASSEALGLADYEQYF.

This chain joins TRBV5-1 and TRBJ2-5, with TRBD2 matching 10 bases. CDR1 is SGHRS and CDR2 is YFSETQ in the germline V gene. The V and J ends lost 1 base and 5 bases, in that order; junction bases with no gene match: 8. The CDR3 is 16 amino acids. The CDR3 DNA follows: TGCGCCAGCAGCTTGTCCCTAGCGGGAGACGGGGAGACCCAGTACTTC. This codes for CASSLSLAGDGETQYF.

This sequence joins TRBV6-5 and TRBJ2-3, with no clear D. The CDR3 is 16 amino acids. With 1 base removed from V and 4 bases from J, the gap between germline ends came to 15 bases. Germline CDR1 reads MNHEY; CDR2 reads SVGAGI. CDR3 nucleotides: TGTGCCAGCAGTTACTATGGTGGTAGACGCGCAGATACGCAGTATTTT. Translation: CASSYYGGRRADTQYF.

Turning to this clone: Additional DNA sequences in this sample encode the identical CDR3. J is TRBJ2-5 and V is TRBV7-9; tentative D call: TRBD2 (5 bases). V was trimmed by 5 bases and J by 0 bases, leaving 7 bases between them. The CDR3 contains 13 residues. Per the germline V gene, CDR1 is SEHNR and CDR2 is FQNEAQ (reference sequence). The CDR3 DNA reads as TGTGCCAGCAGCCTGACTAACCAAGAGACCCAGTACTTC. Translation gives CASSLTNQETQYF.

The J gene is TRBJ1-1, the V gene TRBV29-1; D unresolved. The germline V and J ends were trimmed by 7 bases and 0 bases, with 15 bases remaining between them. This CDR3 comprises 14 residues. Germline V gene lookup returns CDR1 SQVTM and CDR2 ANQGSEA. The CDR3 DNA is TGCAGCGGTTCCGACGGATGGATGAACACTGAAGCTTTCTTT. Its protein product is CSGSDGWMNTEAFF.

The chain carries TRBV18 and TRBJ2-4; no clear D. V shed 8 bases and J shed 8 bases, with 7 bases lying between them. The germline gives CDR1 KGHSH, CDR2 LQKENI. This CDR3 spans 10 amino acids. The CDR3 sequence is CASPLDIQYF. In DNA, the CDR3 is TGTGCCAGCCCCTTGGACATTCAGTACTTC.